This is a list of T cell receptor beta chains from one sample in a study of blood T cell repertoires in COVID-19. Measured with immunoSEQ multiplex PCR; TCRdb has only the in-frame clones, and not every one. The data hold fewer than 350,000 clones, with 75% to 95% observed a single time. Source material: peripheral blood. Every receptor here comes from a woman aged 25 to 39 with COVID-19, enrolled during active disease. The CDR3 runs from the conserved cysteine through the conserved F or W. The order of the fields is CDR3 DNA, CDR3 protein, V gene, D gene, clone size, J gene. The D gene is left open where the match is weak. Expanded clones get a size class; other rows say once, few or many, or leave the size out.

TGTGCCAGCAGTTTTGCTGGGGGGGCCTACGAGCAGTACTTC | CASSFAGGAYEQYF | TRBV28 | TRBD2 | - | TRBJ2-7
TGCAGCGTCGCCATAGCGGGGGGCTACAATGAGCAGTTCTTC | CSVAIAGGYNEQFF | TRBV29-1 | TRBD2 | - | TRBJ2-1
TGCGCCAGCAGCTTCGGGATTCTCGGCCCCTATGGCTACACCTTC | CASSFGILGPYGYTF | TRBV5-1 | - | once | TRBJ1-2
TGTGCCAGCAGCGGTAGCGGGAGGCCCAGCACAGATACGCAGTATTTT | CASSGSGRPSTDTQYF | TRBV9 | TRBD2 | - | TRBJ2-3
TGTGCCAGCGGGAGGCAGGGAGGTCAGCCCCAGCATTTT | CASGRQGGQPQHF | TRBV6-5 | - | - | TRBJ1-5
TGTGCCAGCAGCACGAGTAGGGAGGAGCGCAATCAGCCCCAGCATTTT | CASSTSREERNQPQHF | TRBV21-1 | - | few | TRBJ1-5
TGTGCCAGCAGCTTAGCGACTAGCGGGAGTGACGAGCAGTACTTC | CASSLATSGSDEQYF | TRBV7-9 | TRBD2 | - | TRBJ2-7
TGCGCCAGCAGCTTCGGGACTAGCGTTGAGCAGTACTTC | CASSFGTSVEQYF | TRBV5-1 | TRBD2 | - | TRBJ2-7
TGTGCCAGCAGCTTAGGACACCTCGGTGAGCAGTTCTTC | CASSLGHLGEQFF | TRBV7-9 | - | once | TRBJ2-1
TGTGCCAGCACCACTCCAGGGACTTCCTACGAGCAGTACTTC | CASTTPGTSYEQYF | TRBV21-1 | - | - | TRBJ2-7
TGTGCCAGCAGCGTAGTTCCATTCCCCACAGATACGCAGTATTTT | CASSVVPFPTDTQYF | TRBV9 | - | - | TRBJ2-3
TGTGCCAGCAGTGGTGGACAGTGGTCACCCCTCCACTTT | CASSGGQWSPLHF | TRBV2 | - | - | TRBJ1-6
TGCGCCAGCAGCGGACAGGGTTTCTCCTCTGGAAACACCATATATTTT | CASSGQGFSSGNTIYF | TRBV5-1 | TRBD1 | - | TRBJ1-3
TGTGCCAGCAGCCCAGGCGTCGTAGCGGGAGGGTACCAAGAGACCCAGTACTTC | CASSPGVVAGGYQETQYF | TRBV7-8 | TRBD2 | - | TRBJ2-5
TGTGCCACCTATCCGACTGACAGGGCTGGAAACACCATATATTTT | CATYPTDRAGNTIYF | TRBV6-5 | TRBD1 | - | TRBJ1-3
TGTGCCCGAGAAGGGGCAGGGAACACCGGGGAGCTGTTTTTT | CAREGAGNTGELFF | TRBV30 | - | - | TRBJ2-2
TGCGCCAGCAGCTTCCAGGGGGCCGAGCAGTTCTTC | CASSFQGAEQFF | TRBV5-1 | TRBD1 | - | TRBJ2-1